A selection of T cell receptor beta chains follows, all from one sample in a study of blood T cell repertoires in COVID-19. Method: immunoSEQ multiplex PCR; TCRdb's copy keeps in-frame clones and lacks some. The repertoire holds 50,000 to 65,000 clones, with roughly 83% as singletons. The specimen sequenced was peripheral blood. The receptor source for this set is a man between 60 and 70 years old with COVID-19, enrolled during active disease. CDR3s leave out the opening cysteine and the closing phenylalanine or tryptophan.

j_call: TRBJ1-1; cdr3_length: 12; v_call: TRBV5-5; cdr3_aa: ASSLTRMNTEAF
j_call: TRBJ2-4; cdr3_length: 13; v_call: TRBV5-1; cdr3_aa: ASSPPQGSKNIQY
j_call: TRBJ1-3; cdr3_length: 12; v_call: TRBV10-1; cdr3_aa: ASSETGPGNTIY
j_call: TRBJ1-1; cdr3_length: 10; v_call: TRBV10-3; cdr3_aa: AVRGTNAEAF
j_call: TRBJ1-2; cdr3_length: 11; v_call: TRBV29-1; cdr3_aa: SVVDRGIYGYT
j_call: TRBJ1-4; cdr3_length: 9; v_call: TRBV29-1; cdr3_aa: SARQGKNCF
j_call: TRBJ2-7; cdr3_length: 13; v_call: TRBV3-1/TRBV3-2; cdr3_aa: ASSQVIGQGYEQY
j_call: TRBJ1-5; cdr3_length: 10; v_call: TRBV10-3; cdr3_aa: AISDSNQPQH
j_call: TRBJ2-1; cdr3_length: 17; v_call: TRBV5-1; cdr3_aa: ASSLGYFSGRNSYNEQF
j_call: TRBJ2-3; cdr3_length: 12; v_call: TRBV19; cdr3_aa: ASSTSLTSDTQY
j_call: TRBJ2-5; cdr3_length: 16; v_call: TRBV18; cdr3_aa: ASSPNLRLAGLEETQY
j_call: TRBJ2-7; cdr3_length: 12; v_call: TRBV6-5; cdr3_aa: ASSYSQGSDEQY
j_call: TRBJ2-7; cdr3_length: 11; v_call: TRBV6-6; cdr3_aa: ASGQATSYEQY
j_call: TRBJ1-2; cdr3_length: 9; v_call: TRBV30; cdr3_aa: AVGLNYGYT
j_call: TRBJ2-7; cdr3_length: 10; v_call: TRBV6-2/TRBV6-3; cdr3_aa: ASSLSSYEQY
j_call: TRBJ2-3; cdr3_length: 9; v_call: TRBV20-1; cdr3_aa: SGGVGTSGY
j_call: TRBJ1-2; cdr3_length: 13; v_call: TRBV2; cdr3_aa: ASSENRDTHYGYT
j_call: TRBJ2-3; cdr3_length: 13; v_call: TRBV2; cdr3_aa: ASSETSGGTDTQY
j_call: TRBJ2-5; cdr3_length: 12; v_call: TRBV28; cdr3_aa: ASSSTAGQETQY
j_call: TRBJ2-3; cdr3_length: 11; v_call: TRBV3-1/TRBV3-2; cdr3_aa: ASSEGHTDTQY
j_call: TRBJ2-3; cdr3_length: 12; v_call: TRBV7-3; cdr3_aa: ASSSSSGERTQY
j_call: TRBJ2-1; cdr3_length: 11; v_call: TRBV6-5; cdr3_aa: ASSFLGRSRQF
j_call: TRBJ2-3; cdr3_length: 12; v_call: TRBV3-1/TRBV3-2; cdr3_aa: ASSPPTGTDRQY
j_call: TRBJ2-1; cdr3_length: 12; v_call: TRBV3-1/TRBV3-2; cdr3_aa: ASSLGGTHNEQF
j_call: TRBJ2-2; cdr3_length: 14; v_call: TRBV5-5; cdr3_aa: ASSLQGASNTGELF
j_call: TRBJ2-3; cdr3_length: 14; v_call: TRBV14; cdr3_aa: ASSPLLAGNTDTQY
j_call: TRBJ2-5; cdr3_length: 14; v_call: TRBV7-9; cdr3_aa: ASSPGLAGGLETQY
j_call: TRBJ2-7; cdr3_length: 13; v_call: TRBV6-5; cdr3_aa: ASSYRGLAGDEQY
j_call: TRBJ2-1; cdr3_length: 16; v_call: TRBV19; cdr3_aa: ASSDDQGSSGPYNEQF
j_call: TRBJ2-5; cdr3_length: 12; v_call: TRBV5-4; cdr3_aa: ASSSETGWETQY
j_call: TRBJ1-2; cdr3_length: 12; v_call: TRBV24-1; cdr3_aa: ATSDPTGYHGYT
j_call: TRBJ1-2; cdr3_length: 11; v_call: TRBV30; cdr3_aa: AWSVRGGGGYT
j_call: TRBJ2-7; cdr3_length: 14; v_call: TRBV9; cdr3_aa: ASSVQAGGSSYEQY
j_call: TRBJ1-2; cdr3_length: 14; v_call: TRBV2; cdr3_aa: ASSDQGIPSNYGYT
j_call: TRBJ1-1; cdr3_length: 11; v_call: TRBV7-9; cdr3_aa: ASTPRRDSEAF
j_call: TRBJ2-5; cdr3_length: 12; v_call: TRBV5-6; cdr3_aa: ASRQRGGIETQY